This TCR beta chain comes out of a study of T-cell memory formation after mild COVID-19. Study conclusions and caveats: For contracting clones, CD4+ ones sat mainly in CM and EM, CD8+ in EMRA.

TCRdb re-derived calls from the 5' RACE reads in MiXCR, one entry per CDR3 protein. Found here are about 180,000 distinct CDR3 sequences, approximately 18% of them singletons; the top ten hold roughly 4.3%. Germline V gene sequence: CDR1 LGHNA, CDR2 YSLEER. The CDR3 totals 13 residues. V was clipped by 4 bases and J by 3 bases, with 9 bases between them. This clonotype appeared a few times. Its antigen remains unidentified. The chain employs TRBV4-3 and TRBJ2-5, with D uncertain. Sequencing was performed on PBMCs or a T cell subset sorted from them (not recorded which). This receptor was identified in a young man who had mild COVID-19 (a few samples of this study predate the infection). Cell type and time point are not known. CDR3 in amino acids: CASSRREKETQYF. CDR3 nucleotides: TGCGCCAGCAGCCGGAGAGAGAAAGAGACCCAGTACTTC.